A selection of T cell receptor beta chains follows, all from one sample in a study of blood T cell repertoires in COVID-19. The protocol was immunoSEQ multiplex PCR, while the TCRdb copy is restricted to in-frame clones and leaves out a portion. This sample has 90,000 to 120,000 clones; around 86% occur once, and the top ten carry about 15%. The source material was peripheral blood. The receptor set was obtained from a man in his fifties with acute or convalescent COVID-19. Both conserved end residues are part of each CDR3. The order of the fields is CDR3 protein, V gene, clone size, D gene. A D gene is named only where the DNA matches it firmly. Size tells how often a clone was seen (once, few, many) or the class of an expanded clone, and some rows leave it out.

CDR3aa: CASSPDTEAFF
v_gene: TRBV12-3/TRBV12-4
abundance: .
d_gene: .

CDR3aa: CASSPHRGYEQYF
v_gene: TRBV4-2
abundance: .
d_gene: .

CDR3aa: CASRLWGLAGMRNEQFF
v_gene: TRBV12-2
abundance: .
d_gene: .

CDR3aa: CASSEDRKYYEQYF
v_gene: TRBV21-1
abundance: .
d_gene: .

CDR3aa: CASSLGTSGSLDTQYF
v_gene: TRBV5-6
abundance: .
d_gene: TRBD2

CDR3aa: CASSHLTASSGNTIYF
v_gene: TRBV3-1/TRBV3-2
abundance: .
d_gene: .

CDR3aa: CASSLRSNRDTIYF
v_gene: TRBV3-1/TRBV3-2
abundance: .
d_gene: .

CDR3aa: CASSTGYQETQYF
v_gene: TRBV19
abundance: .
d_gene: .

CDR3aa: CASSLRGIFGYTF
v_gene: TRBV12-3/TRBV12-4
abundance: once
d_gene: .

CDR3aa: CASSWRGPYNEQFF
v_gene: TRBV5-1
abundance: once
d_gene: .

CDR3aa: CASSEYRNNSPLHF
v_gene: TRBV10-1
abundance: .
d_gene: .

CDR3aa: CASSPTAGAAKNIQYF
v_gene: TRBV11-2
abundance: .
d_gene: .

CDR3aa: CSASGTGGFRETQYF
v_gene: TRBV20-1
abundance: .
d_gene: TRBD2

CDR3aa: CASSGNSGGGNQPQHF
v_gene: TRBV6-1
abundance: few
d_gene: .

CDR3aa: CASTTSGNGETQYF
v_gene: TRBV6-5
abundance: .
d_gene: TRBD2

CDR3aa: CASSHVGLGYEQYF
v_gene: TRBV7-8
abundance: .
d_gene: .

CDR3aa: CASSRPTGNTEAFF
v_gene: TRBV4-1
abundance: .
d_gene: .

CDR3aa: CAWRGFLAGAYNEQFF
v_gene: TRBV30
abundance: .
d_gene: TRBD2

CDR3aa: CASSPVGLSSYEQYF
v_gene: TRBV7-2
abundance: .
d_gene: .

CDR3aa: CASRGTGYRTEAFF
v_gene: TRBV19
abundance: .
d_gene: TRBD1

CDR3aa: CASSLLTGAQETQYF
v_gene: TRBV11-3
abundance: .
d_gene: TRBD1

CDR3aa: CASSLGDSQNIQYF
v_gene: TRBV5-1
abundance: .
d_gene: .

CDR3aa: CASSYGTGISNQPQHF
v_gene: TRBV19
abundance: .
d_gene: TRBD1

CDR3aa: CASSDVRGEGYTF
v_gene: TRBV25-1
abundance: .
d_gene: .

CDR3aa: CASSSGQHSGNTIYF
v_gene: TRBV5-1
abundance: .
d_gene: .

CDR3aa: CASSSPSGRAPDRELFF
v_gene: TRBV27
abundance: .
d_gene: TRBD2

CDR3aa: CASRQDRANTEAFF
v_gene: TRBV6-5
abundance: few
d_gene: TRBD1

CDR3aa: CASSVGLVNEQFF
v_gene: TRBV9
abundance: .
d_gene: .

CDR3aa: CASSLVGQSAYEQYF
v_gene: TRBV7-2
abundance: .
d_gene: .

CDR3aa: CASTTSGMGNEQFF
v_gene: TRBV10-2
abundance: .
d_gene: TRBD2

CDR3aa: CASSLETGEWRETHYTQYF
v_gene: TRBV7-9
abundance: .
d_gene: TRBD1

CDR3aa: CAWSGGQNYGYTF
v_gene: TRBV30
abundance: .
d_gene: TRBD1

CDR3aa: CASSPRGTGYNEQFF
v_gene: TRBV9
abundance: few
d_gene: TRBD1